This T cell receptor (beta chain) was obtained from a study of blood T cell repertoires in COVID-19. Overall study context: Samples representing acute and convalescent COVID-19 were sourced from the United States, Italy and Spain. PBMCs, B-cell-depleted T cells, or T cells were the source of the cDNA or gDNA that made up the material.

Per the authors' pipeline: Nucleated cell number was recorded as an estimate derived from reference gene primer amplification. Assay: immunoSEQ multiplex PCR; the TCRdb copy retains only in-frame clones and omits some. V, J and clone size derive from that table, while D and trimming were established from the DNA sequence. The sample carries about 350,000 clones, about 88% recorded once. Cohorts were determined from participant-reported clinical history. The CDR3 totals 16 residues. Germline lookup yields CDR1 MDHEN and CDR2 SYDVKM. V was pared by 5 bases and J by 2 bases, with 8 bases of the junction left unmatched.

This chain uses TRBV28 with TRBJ1-5, with TRBD1 matching over 8 bases. Specimen: PBMCs or T cells enriched from blood (not recorded which). The source is a woman aged 25 to 39 who had recovered from COVID-19. The CDR3 nucleotides are TGTGCCAGCAGTCCCCACTCGGGACAGGGCAATCAGCCCCAGCATTTT. As protein: CASSPHSGQGNQPQHF.